Below, 27 T cell receptor beta chains from the same sample are listed, as sequenced in a study of glioma-infiltrating T cells after dendritic cell vaccination. The repertoire was sequenced with immunoSEQ multiplex PCR; TCRdb's copy has only in-frame clones and lacks some. The table has more than 85,000 clones, around 87% seen once. This sample's time point: after dendritic cell vaccination, including at tumor progression/relapse. The sequencing used blood, collected after dendritic cell vaccination. The receptor set was obtained from a human donor with glioblastoma.

In nucleotides, the CDR3 is TGTGCCAGCAGCCCGGGGACAGGTCGCAATCAGCCCCAGCATTTT. It specifies CASSPGTGRNQPQHF. The V and J genes are TRBV11-2 and TRBJ1-5; 8 bases fit TRBD1. The ends lost 5 bases at V and 2 bases at J; junction bases unmatched: 5. This CDR3 has 15 residues. In germline, CDR1 is SGHAT, CDR2 FQNNGV.

The chain has TRBV5-1 and TRBJ1-3; D is unresolved. Germline V gene lookup returns CDR1 SGHRS and CDR2 YFSETQ. V was trimmed by 0 bases and J by 0 bases, leaving 10 bases between them. The CDR3 sequence is 16 residues long. The CDR3 bases are TGCGCCAGCAGCTTGGAGGCGGGGAACTCTGGAAACACCATATATTTT. Its translation: CASSLEAGNSGNTIYF.

On this clone: One end of the junction does not line up with germline, which may come from a read error. This rearrangement joins TRBV20-1 to TRBJ2-3; 11 nucleotides match TRBD2. There are 11 residues in the CDR3. In germline, CDR1 is DFQATT, CDR2 SNEGSKA (reference sequence). CDR3 sequence: CSAPTSGSWNF. DNA of the CDR3: TGCAGTGCCCCAACTAGCGGGAGTTGGAATTTT.

This chain joins TRBV5-4 and TRBJ1-6; no definite D call. V lost 1 base and J 6 bases, leaving 8 bases between the germline ends. The germline V gene has CDR1 SGHNT and CDR2 YYREEE (reference sequence). The CDR3 runs to 14 residues. CDR3 DNA: TGTGCCAGCAGCTTGAATCTCGTTAATTCACCCCTCCACTTT. It codes for CASSLNLVNSPLHF.

The rearrangement uses TRBV29-1 and TRBJ1-1; 8 bases map to TRBD1. This CDR3 contains 13 residues. CDR1 and CDR2 from the germline V gene are SQVTM and ANQGSEA. Trimming removed 5 bases from V and 1 base from J; junction bases left unmatched: 3. The CDR3: CSVSQGENTEAFF. Here the CDR3 DNA reads TGCAGCGTTTCACAGGGGGAGAACACTGAAGCTTTCTTT.

The genes are TRBV9 and TRBJ2-7, with a weak D call TRBD2 (6 bases). This CDR3 comprises 13 residues. The germline gives CDR1 SGDLS, CDR2 YYNGEE. The germline V and J ends were trimmed by 0 bases and 4 bases, with 8 bases remaining between them. This CDR3 reads CASSVAGRYEQYF. CDR3 coding DNA: TGTGCCAGCAGCGTAGCAGGGAGGTACGAGCAGTACTTC.

This chain connects TRBV5-1 to TRBJ1-3; a weak D match, TRBD1 (6 bases). The CDR3 consists of 13 residues. Germline V gene data show CDR1 as SGHRS and CDR2 as YFSETQ. Trimming removed 4 bases at V and 7 bases at J, with 12 bases between. CDR3 loop: CASSTTGLNTIYF. Here the CDR3 DNA reads TGCGCCAGCAGCACGACAGGTTTGAACACCATATATTTT.

The V and J genes are TRBV6-1 and TRBJ1-5, with D perhaps TRBD1 (6 bases). CDR3 size: 12 residues. V lost 8 bases and J lost 3, with 8 bases in between. Germline values: CDR1 MNHNS, CDR2 SASEGT. CDR3 sequence: CASRGANQPQHF. CDR3 bases: TGTGCCAGCCGGGGGGCCAATCAGCCCCAGCATTTT.

The CDR3 coding sequence is TGTGCCAGCAGCATAGGACAGGGCCCACAAGAGACCCAGTACTTC. Translating gives CASSIGQGPQETQYF. The rearrangement links TRBV7-3 to TRBJ2-5; 8 bases fit TRBD1. This CDR3 has 15 amino acids. From germline, CDR1 is SGHTA and CDR2 FQGTGA. V gave up 5 bases and J gave up 2 bases; unmatched junction bases: 7.

This rearrangement joins TRBV6-6 to TRBJ1-2; no clear D. Trimming shortened V by 7 bases and J by 8 bases, and 11 bases separated the two germline ends. This CDR3 comprises 11 residues. The germline gives CDR1 MNHNY, CDR2 SVGAGI (reference sequence). The CDR3: CASNPTAGYTF. In DNA form, the CDR3 reads TGTGCCAGCAACCCCACCGCGGGCTACACCTTC.

The chain uses TRBV19 and TRBJ2-1; the D gene is possibly TRBD2 (7 bases). Germline V lookup: CDR1 LNHDA, CDR2 SQIVND (reference sequence). The V gene lost 1 base and the J gene lost 0 bases, with 13 bases spanning the gap. CDR3 length: 17 amino acids. The CDR3 coding sequence is TGTGCCAGTAGTATAGGAGGGGGGGGGAGCTCCTACAATGAGCAGTTCTTC. Its translation is CASSIGGGGSSYNEQFF.

In the case of this clone: This same CDR3 is encoded by further DNA sequences in the sample. The J gene is TRBJ2-2, the V gene TRBV18, with 9 bases lining up with TRBD1. Trimming removed 0 bases from V and 5 bases from J; junction bases left unmatched: 4. Germline V gives CDR1 KGHSH, CDR2 LQKENI. The CDR3 length is 16 residues. The CDR3 protein is CASSPPGQGLTGELFF. CDR3 sequence (DNA): TGTGCCAGCTCACCACCGGGACAGGGTTTGACCGGGGAGCTGTTTTTT. The full variable domain, rest sourced from reference TRBV18 and TRBJ2-2, is NAGVMQNPRHLVRRRGQEARLRCSPMKGHSHVYWYRQLPEEGLKFMVYLQKENIIDESGMPKERFSAEFPKEGPSILRIQQVVRGDSAAYFCASSPPGQGLTGELFFGEGSRLTVL.

The chain recombines TRBV4-1 with TRBJ1-3; D remains unclear. From germline, CDR1 is MGHRA and CDR2 YSYEKL. Between the trimmed V and J ends, which lost 1 base and 0 bases, there was a span of 7 bases. This CDR3 is 15 amino acids long. CDR3 coding DNA: TGCGCCAGCAGCCAAGTGGCAGGCTCTGGAAACACCATATATTTT. Translating it yields CASSQVAGSGNTIYF.

The CDR3 region has the DNA TGTGCCAGCAGCGATCAGGGCACCGCGAACACCGGGGAGCTGTTTTTT. It specifies CASSDQGTANTGELFF. The V call is TRBV2, the J call TRBJ2-2; maybe TRBD1 (5 bases). CDR1 SNHLY and CDR2 FYNNEI come from the germline V gene. Trimming removed 6 bases from V and 0 bases from J, with 14 bases in between. The CDR3 spans 16 residues.

This chain links TRBV10-1 with TRBJ1-4; 8 bases agree with TRBD1. CDR3 length equals 13 residues. Germline CDR1 WNHNN, CDR2 SYGVQD (reference sequence). V gave up 2 bases and J gave up 8 bases; unmatched junction bases: 1. CDR3 sequence: CASSERQGEKLFF. CDR3 bases: TGCGCCAGCAGTGAGCGACAGGGGGAAAAACTGTTTTTT.

The chain links TRBV25-1 to TRBJ1-6; D is uncertain. V was clipped by 7 bases and J by 3 bases, with 10 bases between them. Germline V lookup: CDR1 MGHDK, CDR2 SYGVNS. The CDR3 consists of 14 residues. CDR3 sequence reads: CASKTAFYNSPLHF. In DNA, the CDR3 is TGTGCCAGCAAAACTGCTTTCTATAATTCACCCCTCCACTTT.

The J gene is TRBJ2-7, the V gene TRBV6-5; D may be TRBD2 (5 bases). Trimming removed 3 bases at V and 4 bases at J, with 10 bases between. This CDR3 contains 13 residues. CDR1 is MNHEY and CDR2 is SVGAGI in the germline V gene. The CDR3 reads CASSYGRGYEQYF. Here the CDR3 DNA reads TGTGCCAGCAGTTATGGCCGGGGTTACGAGCAGTACTTC.

This sequence joins TRBV29-1 and TRBJ2-3, with TRBD2 matching over 7 bases. V gave up 3 bases and J gave up 0 bases; unmatched junction bases: 6. The CDR3 contains 15 residues. Germline loops: CDR1 SQVTM, CDR2 ANQGSEA. The CDR3 is CSVEGGGSSTDTQYF. The CDR3 DNA reads TGCAGCGTTGAGGGGGGAGGGTCGAGCACAGATACGCAGTATTTT.

The rearrangement uses TRBV5-6 and TRBJ2-1, with 9 bases matching TRBD1. The junction had 5 bases not matched to a gene; V was cut back by 0 bases and J by 4 bases. The germline CDR1 and CDR2 sequences are SGHDT and YYEEEE. This CDR3 has 16 residues. The CDR3 DNA follows: TGTGCCAGCAGCTTGGTCTGGGACAGGGTGTACAATGAGCAGTTCTTC. Translation: CASSLVWDRVYNEQFF.

The CDR3 bases are TGTGCCAGCAGCCAGACAGGGCAAGGCTACAATGAGCAGTTCTTC. The encoded protein is CASSQTGQGYNEQFF. The chain uses TRBV7-2 and TRBJ2-1, with TRBD1 matching over 7 bases. Unmatched junction bases numbered 7, after V lost 5 bases and J lost 3 bases. CDR3 length equals 15 residues. In germline, CDR1 is SGHTA, CDR2 FQGNSA.

V gene TRBV6-1 combines with J gene TRBJ2-3, with TRBD2 as a possible D gene (7 bases). CDR3 length: 20 amino acids. Germline V CDR1 and CDR2: MNHNS, SASEGT. Trimming left V 0 bases short and J 0 bases short, with 22 bases between. In DNA, the CDR3 is TGTGCCAGCAGTGAAGCGGGTCAGGGGAGGGTGGGGGTTAGCACAGATACGCAGTATTTT. Its protein is CASSEAGQGRVGVSTDTQYF.

The chain is built from TRBV7-8 and TRBJ2-3; the D gene is possibly TRBD1 (6 bases). Looked up from germline, CDR1 is SGHVS and CDR2 is FQNEAQ. The CDR3 spans 13 residues. V lost 5 bases, J lost 6 bases, and 12 bases lay in between. Written as DNA, the CDR3 is TGTGCCAGCAGCACCGGGACACGCGATACGCAGTATTTT. This translates into CASSTGTRDTQYF.

V and J are TRBV30 and TRBJ1-2; TRBD1 is a possible D gene (6 bases). The CDR3 loop spans 15 amino acids. The germline gives CDR1 GTSNPN, CDR2 SVGIG (reference sequence). V lost 1 base, J lost 8 bases, and 20 bases lay in between. CDR3 in amino acids: CAWSGSFTGYGGYTF. The DNA for the CDR3 is TGTGCCTGGAGTGGTAGTTTCACAGGGTACGGCGGCTACACCTTC.

This clone appeared once. The chain recombines TRBV18 with TRBJ2-3; D uncertain. The V end lost 4 bases, the J end lost 3 bases, and 5 bases lay between the germline ends. Per germline, CDR1 KGHSH and CDR2 LQKENI. This CDR3 comprises 12 residues. The CDR3: CASSRPTDTQYF. CDR3 bases: TGTGCCAGCTCACGTCCAACAGATACGCAGTATTTT.

This sequence joins TRBV7-8 and TRBJ2-5, with D tentatively TRBD2 (5 bases). V lost 1 base and J lost 5, with 17 bases in between. CDR3 length: 16 amino acids. The germline CDR1 and CDR2 sequences are SGHVS and FQNEAQ. The CDR3: CASSLGAGERRETQYF. CDR3 DNA sequence: TGTGCCAGCAGCTTAGGGGCCGGCGAAAGGAGGGAGACCCAGTACTTC.

On this clone itself: At one end the junction does not follow the germline gene, possibly because of a read error. The gene calls are TRBV11-2 and TRBJ2-1, with D maybe TRBD1 (6 bases). CDR3 size: 12 residues. Germline-derived CDR1 and CDR2 are SGHAT and FQNNGV. CDR3 in amino acids: CASSFPQEKGVF. In nucleotides, the CDR3 is TGTGCCAGCAGTTTCCCCCAAGAAAAGGGGGTCTTC.

Turning to this clone: Different DNA sequences within this sample yield the same CDR3. The chain couples TRBV5-4 to TRBJ2-1, with D perhaps TRBD1 (5 bases). The germline V and J ends were trimmed by 1 base and 4 bases, with 9 bases remaining between them. The germline V gene has CDR1 SGHNT and CDR2 YYREEE (reference sequence). The CDR3 runs 14 residues. The CDR3 reads CASSLQGSYNEQFF. The CDR3 DNA reads TGTGCCAGCAGCTTGCAGGGCAGTTACAATGAGCAGTTCTTC.